The text below deals with one T cell receptor beta chain. Germline CDR1 is MDHEN and CDR2 is SYDVKM. CDR3 length equals 16 residues. V was clipped by 7 bases and J by 0 bases, with 19 bases between them. The data are from a study of T cell changes during pregnancy in multiple sclerosis. Clones were sequenced by immunoSEQ multiplex PCR, and TCRdb holds only the in-frame ones, with some missing. The sample includes about 28,000 clones, about 91% of them seen just once. This chain uses TRBV28 with TRBJ2-7; D is perhaps TRBD1 (5 bases). The sequence came from a female donor with multiple sclerosis, enrolled in a pregnancy study. Sequenced material: CD4+ T cells from peripheral blood mononuclear cells, taken in the second trimester of pregnancy. In DNA form, the CDR3 reads TGTGCCAGCACCAGCCCCGGCGTGACAGTCTCCTACGAGCAGTACTTC. Its protein product is CASTSPGVTVSYEQYF. The whole variable domain, remainder taken from reference TRBV28 and TRBJ2-7, is DVKVTQSSRYLVKRTGEKVFLECVQDMDHENMFWYRQDPGLGLRLIYFSYDVKMKEKGDIPEGYSVSREKKERFSLILESASTNQTSMYLCASTSPGVTVSYEQYFGPGTRLTVT.